The 20 T cell receptor beta chains below come from one sample, sequenced in a study of blood T cell repertoires in COVID-19. Profiled with immunoSEQ multiplex PCR; TCRdb holds only in-frame clones, not every one. The sample has 77,000 or so clones; 80% to 90% are singletons. What was sequenced was peripheral blood. The receptors were sampled from a man in his fifties or sixties with active COVID-19.

V usage is TRBV30 and J usage is TRBJ1-3; 7 bases are a match to TRBD1. There are 12 residues in the CDR3. Germline values: CDR1 GTSNPN, CDR2 SVGIG (reference sequence). V was clipped by 7 bases and J by 4 bases; unmatched bases: 4. This chain's CDR3 is CALQGSGNTIYF. Written as DNA, the CDR3 is TGTGCCTTACAGGGGTCAGGAAACACCATATATTTT.

The chain joins TRBV2 to TRBJ2-7, with 7 positions matching TRBD1. The length of the CDR3 is 14 residues. Germline V lookup: CDR1 SNHLY, CDR2 FYNNEI. Trimming removed 6 bases from V and 0 bases from J; junction bases left unmatched: 5. The CDR3 coding sequence is TGTGCCAGCAGGACCGCAGGGGGCTCCTACGAGCAGTACTTC. Translated: CASRTAGGSYEQYF.

The rearrangement links TRBV25-1 to TRBJ2-3; D possibly corresponds to TRBD1 (5 bases). The V end was cut by 5 bases, the J end by 0 bases, with 12 bases between. Per germline, CDR1 MGHDK and CDR2 SYGVNS. CDR3 size: 15 residues. This CDR3 is CASSPNRKSTDTQYF. CDR3 DNA: TGTGCCAGCAGTCCCAACAGGAAAAGCACAGATACGCAGTATTTT.

This chain uses TRBV7-9 with TRBJ2-1; TRBD2 aligns across 7 bases. The CDR3 extends over 15 amino acids. CDR1 and CDR2 from the germline V gene are SEHNR and FQNEAQ (reference sequence). V lost 2 bases and J lost 3; bases outside the gene matches: 4. CDR3: CASSLREGIYNEQFF. The CDR3 DNA reads as TGTGCCAGCAGCTTAAGGGAGGGGATCTACAATGAGCAGTTCTTC.

CDR3 bases: TGTGCCAGCAGTTACCAGTTGACAGCTCAAGAGACCCAGTACTTC. The encoded protein is CASSYQLTAQETQYF. The chain joins TRBV6-5 to TRBJ2-5, with D tentatively TRBD1 (5 bases). In germline, CDR1 is MNHEY, CDR2 SVGAGI. Deletions cut 2 bases from V and 2 bases from J, with 12 bases between. This CDR3 region has 15 residues.

The chain is built from TRBV30 and TRBJ1-1; 7 bases match TRBD1. The J segment lost 7 bases and the V segment lost 0 bases, leaving 5 bases of the junction unmatched. Germline assignment: CDR1 GTSNPN and CDR2 SVGIG (reference sequence). The CDR3 loop spans 13 amino acids. CDR3 amino acids: CAWSVQGPFEAFF. CDR3 bases: TGTGCCTGGAGTGTACAGGGGCCCTTTGAAGCTTTCTTT.

The V and J genes are TRBV28 and TRBJ2-2, with D possibly being TRBD2 (6 bases). CDR1 MDHEN and CDR2 SYDVKM come from the germline V gene. V was shortened by 6 bases and J by 4 bases, with 15 bases between the two germline ends. This CDR3 comprises 15 residues. CDR3 in amino acids: CASRSPGVPTGELFF. The CDR3 DNA reads as TGTGCCAGCAGATCACCGGGGGTTCCCACCGGGGAGCTGTTTTTT. Looking up the rest from reference TRBV28 and TRBJ2-2 gives the full variable domain: DVKVTQSSRYLVKRTGEKVFLECVQDMDHENMFWYRQDPGLGLRLIYFSYDVKMKEKGDIPEGYSVSREKKERFSLILESASTNQTSMYLCASRSPGVPTGELFFGEGSRLTVL.

This clone has only a few counts. This chain uses TRBV6-6 with TRBJ2-7, with a possible D match to TRBD1 (6 bases). Germline-derived CDR1 and CDR2 are MNHNY and SVGAGI (reference sequence). The CDR3 totals 13 residues. V was cut by 6 bases and J by 3 bases, with 12 bases left in between. The CDR3 is CASRSGQFYEQYF. In DNA, the CDR3 is TGTGCCAGCAGGAGCGGACAGTTCTACGAGCAGTACTTC.

The genes are TRBV6-5 and TRBJ1-3, with D uncertain. V lost 6 bases and J lost 7, with 16 bases in between. The germline CDR1 and CDR2 sequences are MNHEY and SVGAGI. CDR3 length: 14 amino acids. In DNA form, the CDR3 reads TGTGCCAGCAGAAACGGGGAGAGGAGTAACACCATATATTTT. It translates to CASRNGERSNTIYF.

This sequence joins TRBV4-1 and TRBJ2-5, with 9 bases matching TRBD2. CDR1 is MGHRA and CDR2 is YSYEKL in the germline V gene. CDR3 length equals 18 residues. The V segment lost 0 bases and the J segment 7 bases; nucleotides outside the gene matches: 15. CDR3 coding DNA: TGCGCCAGCAGCCAAGATTCGGGGCGGGAGGGCCGGAGGGGGACCCAGTACTTC. Encoded protein: CASSQDSGREGRRGTQYF.

The chain combines TRBV9 with TRBJ1-2, with 8 bases fitting TRBD1. CDR3 size: 14 residues. CDR1 and CDR2 from the germline V gene are SGDLS and YYNGEE. With 3 bases clipped from V and 5 bases from J, the junction kept 6 bases outside the gene matches. The CDR3 sequence: CASSAKQGVYGYTF. The CDR3 DNA is TGTGCCAGCAGCGCAAAACAGGGGGTTTATGGCTACACCTTC.

V and J are TRBV18 and TRBJ2-1; the match to TRBD2 covers 10 bases. V dropped 3 bases and J dropped 0; count of bases not matched to a gene: 11. The CDR3 has 19 amino acids. Germline CDR1 is KGHSH and CDR2 is LQKENI. In nucleotides, the CDR3 is TGTGCCAGCTCACCGTCTAGCGGGGGCCAACCTAGCTCCTACAATGAGCAGTTCTTC. It translates to CASSPSSGGQPSSYNEQFF.

The V gene is TRBV2, the J gene TRBJ1-5, with unresolved D. The CDR3 extends over 14 amino acids. In germline, CDR1 is SNHLY, CDR2 FYNNEI. The ends were cut back, 5 bases at V and 0 bases at J, with 8 bases in the middle. Here the CDR3 reads CASSKQDSNQPQHF. In DNA, the CDR3 is TGTGCCAGCAGTAAGCAGGATAGCAATCAGCCCCAGCATTTT.

The V and J genes are TRBV21-1 and TRBJ1-1; the D segment call TRBD1 is taken from the table without a DNA check. TRBV21-1 is tagged as a pseudogene. The CDR3 length is 20 residues. The chain's CDR3 is CASSKDWARTGGGKEAEAFF. The CDR3, as DNA: TGTGCCAGCAGCAAAGATTGGGCCCGGACAGGGGGAGGGAAGGAGGCTGAAGCTTTCTTT.

This clone was seen a handful of times. The rearrangement links TRBV11-2 to TRBJ1-5, with D possibly TRBD1 on 6 matching bases. Germline assignment: CDR1 SGHAT and CDR2 FQNNGV. CDR3 size: 15 residues. V lost 2 bases and J lost 0, with 8 bases in between. As DNA, the CDR3 is TGTGCCAGCAGCTTAACGACAGGTAGCAATCAGCCCCAGCATTTT. It encodes CASSLTTGSNQPQHF.

The chain carries TRBV11-2 and TRBJ1-1; no reliable D call. Trimming took 3 bases from V and 1 from J, leaving 9 bases between them. Germline assignment: CDR1 SGHAT and CDR2 FQNNGV. The CDR3 has 14 residues. The CDR3: CASSLAPGNTEAFF. The CDR3 bases are TGTGCCAGCAGCTTGGCCCCTGGGAACACTGAAGCTTTCTTT.

The gene calls are TRBV28 and TRBJ1-2; D unresolved. With 3 bases removed from V and 8 bases from J, the gap between germline ends came to 13 bases. The CDR3 runs to 13 residues. The germline V gene encodes CDR1 MDHEN and CDR2 SYDVKM. The CDR3 DNA reads TGTGCCAGCAGTTTCTCGCGGGCGCGAGGCTACACCTTC. It translates to CASSFSRARGYTF.

This rearrangement joins TRBV6-5 to TRBJ1-2; 7 nucleotides line up with TRBD1. The CDR3 has 14 residues. The V gene end was trimmed by 6 bases and the J gene end by 2 bases; junction bases not matched to a gene: 6. Per germline, CDR1 MNHEY and CDR2 SVGAGI. The CDR3 sequence: CASRSGTANYGYTF. The CDR3, as DNA: TGTGCCAGCAGATCGGGGACAGCAAACTATGGCTACACCTTC.

The chain uses TRBV7-2 and TRBJ1-2; unclear D gene. The CDR3 is 13 residues long. Trimming removed 5 bases from V and 0 bases from J, with 7 bases in between. Germline loops: CDR1 SGHTA, CDR2 FQGNSA. The CDR3, as DNA: TGTGCCAGCAGCCTTTTTACTAACTATGGCTACACCTTC. Translating gives CASSLFTNYGYTF.

This chain links TRBV19 with TRBJ2-5; maybe TRBD1 (5 bases). From germline, CDR1 is LNHDA and CDR2 SQIVND (reference sequence). V shed 4 bases and J shed 2 bases, with 8 bases lying between them. The CDR3 covers 13 residues. The CDR3 coding sequence is TGTGCCAGTAGTACCTCAGGGCAAGAGACCCAGTACTTC. Protein product: CASSTSGQETQYF.